A selection of T cell receptor beta chains follows, all from one sample in a study of control samples from healthy donors and cancer patients. Profiling relied on immunoSEQ multiplex PCR, and the TCRdb table lists in-frame clones only, not all of them. The sample has around 140,000 clones, approximately 94% seen once. The sample comprised blood. Receptors were obtained from a middle-aged man in good health. CDR3s include the opening cysteine and the closing phenylalanine or tryptophan. A D gene is named only where the DNA matches it firmly. Expanded clones get a size class; other rows say once, few or many, or leave the size out.

v_call,j_call,clone_size,d_call,cdr3_aa,cdr3_nt
TRBV9,TRBJ1-1,-,-,CASSVEGDSATEAFF,TGTGCCAGCAGCGTAGAAGGGGACTCGGCTACTGAAGCTTTCTTT
TRBV30,TRBJ1-1,-,-,CAWTGGNTEAFF,TGTGCCTGGACCGGTGGGAACACTGAAGCTTTCTTT
TRBV28,TRBJ1-3,-,-,CASSLRGRNTIYF,TGTGCCAGCAGCCTCCGGGGCCGAAACACCATATATTTT
TRBV9,TRBJ2-1,-,TRBD1,CASSVYRTGGYNEQFF,TGTGCCAGCAGCGTTTATCGGACAGGGGGGTACAATGAGCAGTTCTTC
TRBV21-1,TRBJ1-6,once,-,CASTPPGGRHSPLHF,TGTGCCAGCACCCCCCCGGGGGGGAGGCATTCACCCCTCCACTTT
TRBV7-2,TRBJ1-2,-,-,CASSFNSGRSNYGYTF,TGTGCCAGCAGCTTCAATAGTGGCAGGAGTAACTATGGCTACACCTTC
TRBV24-1,TRBJ1-6,-,-,CATSDFRGSPLHF,TGTGCCACCAGTGATTTCAGGGGTTCACCCCTCCACTTT
TRBV11-2,TRBJ2-7,-,TRBD2,CASSPLQREAPWRQYF,TGTGCCAGCAGCCCCCTCCAGCGGGAGGCCCCATGGCGGCAGTACTTC
TRBV7-2,TRBJ1-3,-,-,CASSLRQAGNTIYF,TGTGCCAGCAGCTTACGTCAGGCTGGAAACACCATATATTTT
TRBV9,TRBJ2-7,-,TRBD1,CASSVGDRGSYEQYF,TGTGCCAGCAGCGTAGGGGACAGGGGTTCCTACGAGCAGTACTTC
TRBV29-1,TRBJ2-7,-,-,CSVGFREGSEQYF,TGCAGCGTTGGATTCAGGGAAGGGTCCGAGCAGTACTTC
TRBV6-5,TRBJ1-2,-,TRBD1,CASTPRTGGIYGYTF,TGTGCCAGCACTCCTAGGACAGGGGGGATTTATGGCTACACCTTC
TRBV21-1,TRBJ2-2,-,-,CASSNRGQIGELFF,TGTGCCAGCAGCAACAGGGGGCAAATCGGGGAGCTGTTTTTT
TRBV5-1,TRBJ2-3,-,TRBD2,CASSPGLAGGPRADTQYF,TGCGCCAGCAGCCCGGGACTAGCGGGAGGGCCTCGGGCAGATACGCAGTATTTT
TRBV9,TRBJ2-3,-,-,CASSVATDPNTDTQYF,TGTGCCAGCAGCGTAGCTACGGACCCCAACACAGATACGCAGTATTTT
TRBV12-3/TRBV12-4,TRBJ2-7,-,TRBD1,CASSLGQTYEQYF,TGTGCCAGCAGTTTGGGACAGACCTACGAGCAGTACTTC
TRBV11-2,TRBJ1-2,-,TRBD1,CASSQDRGGYTF,TGTGCCAGCAGCCAGGACAGGGGGGGCTACACCTTC
TRBV7-3,TRBJ2-1,-,TRBD1,CASSLTTGRGRNEQFF,TGTGCCAGCAGCTTAACGACCGGCAGGGGGCGAAATGAGCAGTTCTTC
TRBV4-3,TRBJ2-2,-,TRBD2,CASRGGSSPGELFF,TGCGCCAGCAGGGGGGGGTCTAGCCCCGGGGAGCTGTTTTTT
TRBV6-1,TRBJ1-5,-,TRBD1,CASSASEGQGNQPQHF,TGTGCCAGCAGTGCATCAGAGGGACAGGGGAATCAGCCCCAGCATTTT
TRBV25-1,TRBJ2-5,-,-,CASSYGRVASQETQYF,TGTGCCAGCAGTTATGGTCGGGTGGCAAGCCAAGAGACCCAGTACTTC
TRBV15,TRBJ1-3,-,-,CATSRRLTSGNTIYF,TGTGCCACCAGCAGACGACTTACGTCTGGAAACACCATATATTTT
TRBV28,TRBJ1-4,-,TRBD1,CASRGTASLNEKLFF,TGTGCCAGCAGGGGGACAGCCAGTTTAAATGAAAAACTGTTTTTT
TRBV6-4,TRBJ1-2,-,-,CASKGGSEGGYTF,TGTGCCAGCAAGGGTGGATCGGAGGGGGGCTACACCTTC
TRBV7-8,TRBJ2-1,-,-,CASSFKDPLSMIWQFF,TGTGCCAGCAGCTTCAAAGACCCCCTCTCAATGATATGGCAGTTCTTC
TRBV29-1,TRBJ2-2,-,TRBD2,CSVQVGGTGELFF,TGCAGCGTGCAAGTGGGGGGGACCGGGGAGCTGTTTTTT
TRBV11-2,TRBJ2-7,-,-,CASSLAGSYEQYF,TGTGCCAGCAGCTTAGCCGGCTCCTACGAGCAGTACTTC
TRBV5-1,TRBJ1-5,-,-,CASSPGTQGQPQHF,TGCGCCAGCAGCCCGGGTACCCAGGGTCAGCCCCAGCATTTT
TRBV9,TRBJ2-2,-,TRBD1,CASSARTGGNTGELFF,TGTGCCAGCAGCGCCCGGACAGGGGGAAACACCGGGGAGCTGTTTTTT
TRBV6-5,TRBJ2-1,-,TRBD2,CASSSLAGGPNEQFF,TGTGCCAGCAGTTCACTAGCGGGAGGGCCGAATGAGCAGTTCTTC
TRBV9,TRBJ1-1,-,-,CASSSRGLGTEAFF,TGTGCCAGCAGCTCCCGGGGCTTGGGCACTGAAGCTTTCTTT
TRBV7-2,TRBJ2-5,-,TRBD2,CASSLRGLALAGGRETQYF,TGTGCCAGCAGCTTACGTGGATTGGCGCTAGCGGGGGGGCGCGAGACCCAGTACTTC
TRBV4-3,TRBJ2-1,-,-,CASSQEGNNEQFF,TGCGCCAGCAGCCAAGAGGGCAACAATGAGCAGTTCTTC
TRBV11-2,TRBJ1-2,-,-,CASSLDGRGGYTF,TGTGCCAGCAGCTTAGATGGGAGGGGTGGCTACACCTTC
TRBV5-1,TRBJ2-7,-,-,CASSSRHYEQYF,TGCGCCAGCAGCTCGAGACACTACGAGCAGTACTTC
TRBV15,TRBJ1-1,-,-,CAITRSNENTEAFF,TGTGCCATCACACGGAGTAACGAGAACACTGAAGCTTTCTTT